Below are 20 T cell receptor beta chains sequenced from a single sample in a study of blood T cells in healthy people across ages. The second PCR ran about 6 to 12 cycles with a sample-barcoded 5' primer and J-beta primers. TCRdb itself ran the 5' RACE reads through MiXCR, one entry per CDR3 protein. The table records under 850,000 distinct CDR3 sequences, roughly 40% of them present only once. The sequencing input was blood. The source of these receptors is a man aged 18 to 29 in good health.

The chain recombines TRBV7-9 with TRBJ1-3, with 9 bases lining up with TRBD1. The CDR3 runs 17 residues. Germline V lookup: CDR1 SEHNR, CDR2 FQNEAQ (reference sequence). V trimming: 0 bases; J trimming: 1 base; junction bases outside the gene matches: 4. As DNA, the CDR3 is TGTGCCAGCAGCTTAGCCGGGACAGGGCGGTCTGGAAACACCATATATTTT. Residues: CASSLAGTGRSGNTIYF. Together with reference TRBV7-9 and TRBJ1-3, the CDR3 gives the full variable domain: DTGVSQNPRHKITKRGQNVTFRCDPISEHNRLYWYRQTLGQGPEFLTYFQNEAQLEKSRLLSDRFSAERPKGSFSTLEIQRTEQGDSAMYLCASSLAGTGRSGNTIYFGEGSWLTVV.

The chain recombines TRBV5-4 with TRBJ1-6; D gene unclear. Germline CDR1 is SGHNT and CDR2 is YYREEE (reference sequence). V shed 0 bases and J shed 3 bases, with 7 bases lying between them. There are 15 residues in the CDR3. The CDR3 DNA is TGTGCCAGCAGCTTGGACGGTCTCTATAATTCACCCCTCCACTTT. The encoded protein is CASSLDGLYNSPLHF.

This clonotype occurred many times. This CDR3 is CASSARTGGHEQYF. CDR3 nucleotide sequence: TGTGCCAGCAGCGCCCGGACAGGGGGCCACGAGCAGTACTTC. The V call is TRBV13, the J call TRBJ2-7; 11 bases line up with TRBD1. The CDR3 consists of 14 residues. Looked up from germline, CDR1 is PRHDT and CDR2 is FYEKMQ (reference sequence). V gave up 5 bases and J gave up 5 bases; unmatched junction bases: 5. Full variable domain (remainder filled in from reference TRBV13 and TRBJ2-7): AAGVIQSPRHLIKEKRETATLKCYPIPRHDTVYWYQQGPGQDPQFLISFYEKMQSDKGSIPDRFSAQQFSDYHSELNMSSLELGDSALYFCASSARTGGHEQYFGPGTRLTVT.

This clonotype was detected only a few times. This chain uses TRBV27 with TRBJ1-2, with D unclear. Trimming cost V 0 bases and J 0 bases, with 14 bases left between them. This CDR3 comprises 17 residues. Germline loops: CDR1 MNHEY, CDR2 SMNVEV (reference sequence). CDR3 nucleotides: TGTGCCAGCAGTTTATCCGCCGGTGGGGTATCTAACTATGGCTACACCTTC. It encodes CASSLSAGGVSNYGYTF.

The rearrangement links TRBV12-3 or TRBV12-4 to TRBJ1-5, with D possibly TRBD1 on 6 matching bases. This CDR3 region has 13 residues. Trimming removed 5 bases at V and 5 bases at J, with 10 bases between. CDR3 in amino acids: CASSGAGDQPQHF. The CDR3, as DNA: TGTGCCAGCAGTGGAGCAGGGGATCAGCCCCAGCATTTT.

This clonotype was seen repeatedly, ten times or more. The genes are TRBV29-1 and TRBJ2-1; 10 bases fit TRBD1. Trimming removed 5 bases from V and 10 bases from J; junction bases left unmatched: 8. This CDR3 spans 13 amino acids. Per the germline V gene, CDR1 is SQVTM and CDR2 is ANQGSEA. CDR3 nucleotides: TGCAGCGTTCGGGACAGGGGAGTAAGGGAGCAGTTCTTC. Its translation is CSVRDRGVREQFF.

This clonotype appeared a single time. This chain joins TRBV10-3 and TRBJ2-7, with 9 bases aligning to TRBD1. V gave up 2 bases and J gave up 7 bases; unmatched junction bases: 18. The germline gives CDR1 ENHRY, CDR2 SYGVKD. The CDR3 is 18 residues long. The CDR3, as DNA: TGTGCCATCAGTGAGACCCTCCTGCCGGGACAGGGCGACAATGAGCAGTACTTC. This translates into CAISETLLPGQGDNEQYF.

This chain connects TRBV28 to TRBJ2-2; TRBD1 matches at 7 bases. Germline V lookup: CDR1 MDHEN, CDR2 SYDVKM. Trimming cost V 2 bases and J 2 bases; bases outside gene matches: 11. This CDR3 has 18 residues. The CDR3 nucleotides are TGTGCCAGCAGTTTACCCGAGGCCGGGACAGCCAACACCGGGGAGCTGTTTTTT. Translation gives CASSLPEAGTANTGELFF.

This clonotype turned up a few times. The rearrangement joins TRBV20-1 to TRBJ2-7; TRBD2 agrees at 12 bases. CDR1 and CDR2 (germline): DFQATT, SNEGSKA (reference sequence). V lost 2 bases and J lost 6; bases outside the gene matches: 11. The CDR3 has 16 residues. The CDR3 nucleotides are TGCAGTGCTAGACCGACTAGCGGGGGACTTCCCGGCGAGCAGTACTTC. Encoded protein: CSARPTSGGLPGEQYF.

The V and J genes are TRBV5-1 and TRBJ2-7; D gene uncertain. The CDR3 has 13 residues. V was shortened by 3 bases and J by 3 bases, with 10 bases between the two germline ends. Germline V lookup: CDR1 SGHRS, CDR2 YFSETQ. This CDR3 reads CASSWLGNYEQYF. DNA for the CDR3: TGCGCCAGCAGCTGGCTAGGGAACTACGAGCAGTACTTC.

This chain links TRBV6-2 or TRBV6-3 with TRBJ1-1, with 9 bases matching TRBD1. Trimming took 5 bases from V and 2 from J; bases not matched to a gene: 9. The CDR3 sequence is 16 residues long. Germline-derived CDR1 and CDR2 are MNHEY and SVGEGT. Written as DNA, the CDR3 is TGTGCCAGCAGTACGGGGACAGGGAATGAAAACACTGAAGCTTTCTTT. Its translation: CASSTGTGNENTEAFF.

The chain joins TRBV25-1 to TRBJ1-2; TRBD1 might be the D (6 bases). This CDR3 is built from 15 residues. Germline V gene lookup returns CDR1 MGHDK and CDR2 SYGVNS. The V end lost 4 bases, the J end lost 1 base, and 13 bases lay between the germline ends. CDR3 in DNA: TGTGCCAGCAGTGGAAGGGCAGGGGTTAACTATGGCTACACCTTC. Its translation: CASSGRAGVNYGYTF.

The chain employs TRBV5-1 and TRBJ1-2; unclear D gene. The germline V gene has CDR1 SGHRS and CDR2 YFSETQ. The V and J ends lost 0 bases and 5 bases respectively, with 11 bases between them. The CDR3 extends over 14 amino acids. The DNA of the CDR3 is TGCGCCAGCAGCTTGGATATCGCAGCTTATGGCTACACCTTC. It translates to CASSLDIAAYGYTF.

This clonotype has only a few counts. The genes are TRBV25-1 and TRBJ1-1; no clear D gene. This CDR3 region has 13 residues. CDR1 and CDR2 from the germline V gene are MGHDK and SYGVNS. The V and J ends lost 5 bases and 1 base respectively, with 8 bases between them. This chain's CDR3 is CASSNNRNTEAFF. CDR3 DNA: TGTGCCAGCAGTAACAATAGGAACACTGAAGCTTTCTTT.

This chain links TRBV28 with TRBJ1-5; 7 bases fit TRBD1. V lost 4 bases, J lost 6 bases, and 9 bases stayed unmatched. The CDR3 consists of 15 residues. Germline V gene data show CDR1 as MDHEN and CDR2 as SYDVKM. DNA of the CDR3: TGTGCCAGCAGTTCAATACTACCAGGGGGTCAGCCCCAGCATTTT. This translates into CASSSILPGGQPQHF.

This chain joins TRBV7-9 and TRBJ2-1, with D hard to call. Trimming removed 1 base at V and 0 bases at J, with 16 bases between. The germline V gene has CDR1 SEHNR and CDR2 FQNEAQ (reference sequence). The CDR3 has 18 amino acids. The CDR3: CASSLEVWWASSYNEQFF. For the CDR3, the DNA is TGTGCCAGCAGCTTAGAGGTTTGGTGGGCTAGCTCCTACAATGAGCAGTTCTTC.

This clonotype was recorded at least ten times. The rearrangement links TRBV12-3 or TRBV12-4 to TRBJ2-1; D may be TRBD2 (7 bases). V lost 3 bases and J 7 bases, leaving 16 bases between the germline ends. The CDR3 is 15 residues long. In DNA form, the CDR3 reads TGTGCCAGCAGTTTGAGGGGGGGATGGGGGAATGAGCAGTTCTTC. Protein product: CASSLRGGWGNEQFF.

This chain connects TRBV20-1 to TRBJ1-5; maybe TRBD1 (6 bases). The CDR3 is made up of 14 amino acids. The V end was cut by 1 base, the J end by 4 bases, with 11 bases between. The germline CDR1 and CDR2 sequences are DFQATT and SNEGSKA (reference sequence). The CDR3 region has the DNA TGCAGTGCTAGAGTCAAAACAGGGAATCAGCCCCAGCATTTT. Translated, it gives CSARVKTGNQPQHF.

This clonotype appeared many times. In DNA form, the CDR3 reads TGTGCCGGTAGGGAGGGCACAGATACGCAGTATTTT. This encodes CAGREGTDTQYF. This chain uses TRBV2 with TRBJ2-3; perhaps TRBD2 as D (6 bases). The CDR3 totals 12 residues. V shed 11 bases and J shed 1 base, with 10 bases lying between them. The germline gives CDR1 SNHLY, CDR2 FYNNEI.

The chain is built from TRBV20-1 and TRBJ1-3, with D uncertain. Trimming cost V 4 bases and J 0 bases, with 10 bases left between them. Per germline, CDR1 DFQATT and CDR2 SNEGSKA (reference sequence). This CDR3 is built from 14 residues. The CDR3 region is CSAIRRNSGNTIYF. In DNA form, the CDR3 reads TGCAGTGCTATTAGGAGAAACTCTGGAAACACCATATATTTT.